This T cell receptor (beta chain) was obtained from a study of TIL therapy for anti-PD-1-resistant metastatic lung cancer. Time point indicated: pre-treatment sample, taken before nivolumab and TIL therapy. The immunoSEQ assay was v3. Sequenced by immunoSEQ multiplex PCR; TCRdb stores in-frame clones only, minus some. This sample carries some 43,000 clones, roughly 85% of them seen once, and the ten largest clones take roughly 16%. The CDR3 runs 15 residues. The germline V and J ends were trimmed by 2 bases and 1 base, with 10 bases remaining between them. Germline lookup yields CDR1 SGHNT and CDR2 YENEEA.

The material was blood, obtained at baseline. This receptor was taken from a man in his 70s with non-small cell lung cancer. The V and J genes are TRBV11-3 and TRBJ2-3; possible D gene TRBD1, 5 bases. The CDR3 is CASSLNRFGTDTQYF. For the CDR3, the DNA is TGTGCCAGCAGCTTAAACAGGTTCGGCACAGATACGCAGTATTTT.